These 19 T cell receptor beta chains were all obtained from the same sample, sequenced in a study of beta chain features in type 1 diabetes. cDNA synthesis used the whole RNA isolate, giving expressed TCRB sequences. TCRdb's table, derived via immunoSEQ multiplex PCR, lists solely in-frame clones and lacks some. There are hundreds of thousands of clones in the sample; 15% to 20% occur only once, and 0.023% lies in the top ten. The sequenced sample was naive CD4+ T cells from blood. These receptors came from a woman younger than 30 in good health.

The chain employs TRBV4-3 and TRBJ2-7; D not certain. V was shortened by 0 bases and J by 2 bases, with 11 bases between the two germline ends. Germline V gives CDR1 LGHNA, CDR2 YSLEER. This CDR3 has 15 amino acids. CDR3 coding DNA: TGCGCCAGCAGCCAAGATCCGTTTCCTCCCTACGAGCAGTACTTC. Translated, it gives CASSQDPFPPYEQYF.

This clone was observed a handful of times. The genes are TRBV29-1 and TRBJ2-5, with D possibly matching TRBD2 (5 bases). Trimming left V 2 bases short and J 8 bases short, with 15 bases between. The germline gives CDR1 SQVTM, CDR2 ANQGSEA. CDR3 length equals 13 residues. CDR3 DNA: TGCAGCGTTGAATCGGCCGCCCGGGAAACCCAGTACTTC. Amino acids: CSVESAARETQYF.

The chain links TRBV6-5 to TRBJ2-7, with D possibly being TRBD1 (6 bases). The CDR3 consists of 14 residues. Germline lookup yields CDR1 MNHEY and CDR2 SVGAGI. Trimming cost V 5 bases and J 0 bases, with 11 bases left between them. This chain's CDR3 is CASSARDTSYEQYF. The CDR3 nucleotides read TGTGCCAGCAGTGCCCGGGACACCTCCTACGAGCAGTACTTC.

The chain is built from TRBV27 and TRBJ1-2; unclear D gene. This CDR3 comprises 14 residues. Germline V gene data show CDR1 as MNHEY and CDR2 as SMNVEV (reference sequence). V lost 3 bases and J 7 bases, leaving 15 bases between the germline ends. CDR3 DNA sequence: TGTGCCAGCAGTTTGACGGCGGAATGGGCTGGCTACACCTTC. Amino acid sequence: CASSLTAEWAGYTF.

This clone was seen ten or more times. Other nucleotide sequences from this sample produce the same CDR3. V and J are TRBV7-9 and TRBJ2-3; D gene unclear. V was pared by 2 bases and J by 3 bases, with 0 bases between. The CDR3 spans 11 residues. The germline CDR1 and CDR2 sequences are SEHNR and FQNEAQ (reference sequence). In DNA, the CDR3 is TGTGCCAGCAGCTTAACAGATACGCAGTATTTT. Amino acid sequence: CASSLTDTQYF. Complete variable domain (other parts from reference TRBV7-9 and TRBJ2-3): DTGVSQNPRHKITKRGQNVTFRCDPISEHNRLYWYRQTLGQGPEFLTYFQNEAQLEKSRLLSDRFSAERPKGSFSTLEIQRTEQGDSAMYLCASSLTDTQYFGPGTRLTVL.

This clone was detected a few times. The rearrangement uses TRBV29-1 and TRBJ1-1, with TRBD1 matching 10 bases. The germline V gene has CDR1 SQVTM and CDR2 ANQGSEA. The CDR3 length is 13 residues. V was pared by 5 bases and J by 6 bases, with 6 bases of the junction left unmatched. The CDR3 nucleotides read TGCAGCGTTCAGACAGGGGGCAGGCCTGAAGCTTTCTTT. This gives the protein CSVQTGGRPEAFF.

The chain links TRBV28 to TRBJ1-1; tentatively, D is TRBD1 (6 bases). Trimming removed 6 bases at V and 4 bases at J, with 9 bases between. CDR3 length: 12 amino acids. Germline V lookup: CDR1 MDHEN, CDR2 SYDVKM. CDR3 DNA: TGTGCCAGCAGCCAACAGGGCACTGAAGCTTTCTTT. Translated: CASSQQGTEAFF.

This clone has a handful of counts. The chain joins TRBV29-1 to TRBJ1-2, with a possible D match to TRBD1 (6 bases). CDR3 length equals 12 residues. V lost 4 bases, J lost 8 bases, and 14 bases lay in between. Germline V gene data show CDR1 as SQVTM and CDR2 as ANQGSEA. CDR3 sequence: CSVGPGVVGYTF. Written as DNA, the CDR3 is TGCAGCGTTGGTCCAGGGGTAGTAGGCTACACCTTC.

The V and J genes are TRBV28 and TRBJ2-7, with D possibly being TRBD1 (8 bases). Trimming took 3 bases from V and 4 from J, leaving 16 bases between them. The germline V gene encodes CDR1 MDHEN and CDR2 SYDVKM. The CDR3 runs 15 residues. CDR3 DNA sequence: TGTGCCAGCAGTTTGGGCGGACAGGGAGGGTACGAGCAGTACTTC. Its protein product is CASSLGGQGGYEQYF.

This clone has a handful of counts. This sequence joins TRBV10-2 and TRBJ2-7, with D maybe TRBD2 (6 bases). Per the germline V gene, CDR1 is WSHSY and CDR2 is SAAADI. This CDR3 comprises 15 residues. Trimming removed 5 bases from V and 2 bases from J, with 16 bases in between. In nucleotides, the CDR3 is TGCGCCAGCAGTTTCCCCGGGACTTACACCTACGAGCAGTACTTC. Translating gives CASSFPGTYTYEQYF.

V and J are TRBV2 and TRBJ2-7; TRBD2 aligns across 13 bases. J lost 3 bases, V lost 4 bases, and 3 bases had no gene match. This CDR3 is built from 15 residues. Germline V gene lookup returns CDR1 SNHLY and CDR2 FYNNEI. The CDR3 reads CASSGGLAGFYEQYF. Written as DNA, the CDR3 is TGTGCCAGCAGTGGGGGACTAGCGGGGTTCTACGAGCAGTACTTC.

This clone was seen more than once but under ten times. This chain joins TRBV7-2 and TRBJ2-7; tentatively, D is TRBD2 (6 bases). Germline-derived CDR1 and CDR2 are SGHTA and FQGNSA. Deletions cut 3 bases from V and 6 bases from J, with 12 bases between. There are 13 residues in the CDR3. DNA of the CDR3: TGTGCCAGCAGCTTTACTAGCTCCCGCGAGCAGTACTTC. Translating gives CASSFTSSREQYF.

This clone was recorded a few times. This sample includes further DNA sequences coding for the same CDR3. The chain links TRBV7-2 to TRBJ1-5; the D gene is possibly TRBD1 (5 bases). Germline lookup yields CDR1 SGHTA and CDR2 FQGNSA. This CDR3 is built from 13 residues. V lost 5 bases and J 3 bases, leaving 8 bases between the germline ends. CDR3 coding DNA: TGTGCCAGCAGCCCAGGGTCCAATCAGCCCCAGCATTTT. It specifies CASSPGSNQPQHF.

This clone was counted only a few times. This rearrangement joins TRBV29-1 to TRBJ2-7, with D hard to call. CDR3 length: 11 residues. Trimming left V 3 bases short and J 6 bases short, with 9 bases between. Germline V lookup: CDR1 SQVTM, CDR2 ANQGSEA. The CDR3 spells CSVDLGTEQYF. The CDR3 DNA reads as TGCAGCGTTGATTTGGGAACCGAGCAGTACTTC.

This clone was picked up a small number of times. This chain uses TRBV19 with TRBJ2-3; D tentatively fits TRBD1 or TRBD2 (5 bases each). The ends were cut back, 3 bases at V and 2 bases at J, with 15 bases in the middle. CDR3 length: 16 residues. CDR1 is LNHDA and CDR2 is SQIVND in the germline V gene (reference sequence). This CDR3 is CASSISGPTNTDTQYF. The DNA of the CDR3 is TGTGCCAGTAGTATCTCGGGACCGACCAACACAGATACGCAGTATTTT.

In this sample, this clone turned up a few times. The CDR3 DNA follows: TGTGCCAGCAGGACCTCGACAGGGAAGATTGAAAAACTGTTTTTT. Protein: CASRTSTGKIEKLFF. The V and J genes are TRBV6-6 and TRBJ1-4; 7 nucleotides agree with TRBD1. The length of the CDR3 is 15 residues. Germline trimming cut 6 bases from V and 7 bases from J; bases unmatched to any gene: 11. The germline CDR1 and CDR2 sequences are MNHNY and SVGAGI (reference sequence).

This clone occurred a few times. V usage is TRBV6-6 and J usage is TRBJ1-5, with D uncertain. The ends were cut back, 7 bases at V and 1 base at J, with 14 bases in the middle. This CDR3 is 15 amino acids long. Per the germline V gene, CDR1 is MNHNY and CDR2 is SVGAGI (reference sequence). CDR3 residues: CASTVGVWSNQPQHF. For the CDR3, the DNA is TGTGCCAGCACTGTTGGGGTGTGGAGCAATCAGCCCCAGCATTTT.

In DNA, the CDR3 is TGTGCCACCAGCAGAGATCATGGGGGAAAGAGGAACACCGGGGAGCTGTTTTTT. Its translation is CATSRDHGGKRNTGELFF. The V call is TRBV15, the J call TRBJ2-2; tentatively, D is TRBD1 or TRBD2 (5 bases each). Germline assignment: CDR1 LNHNV and CDR2 YYDKDF (reference sequence). V lost 0 bases to trimming and J lost 1 base, with 15 bases between them. The CDR3 contains 18 residues.

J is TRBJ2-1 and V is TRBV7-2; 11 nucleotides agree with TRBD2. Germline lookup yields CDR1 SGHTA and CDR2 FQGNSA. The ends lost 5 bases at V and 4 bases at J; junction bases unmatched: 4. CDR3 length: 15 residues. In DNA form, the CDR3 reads TGTGCCAGCAGCATTAGCGGGAGGGGGTACAATGAGCAGTTCTTC. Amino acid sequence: CASSISGRGYNEQFF.